The rows below give T cell receptor beta chains drawn from one sample of a study of regulatory T cells in long-lasting Graves disease. TCRdb analysed the multiplex PCR reads with MiXCR anew, one entry per CDR3 protein. The table lists a few hundred thousand distinct CDR3 sequences, roughly 18% of them singletons. The same data also contributed to another study, on T cells in Graves' hyperthyroidism and ophthalmopathy.

The specimen was peripheral blood mononuclear cells (PBMCs), collected at new diagnosis, from a patient treated with antithyroid drugs. The source is a woman aged 25 to 39 with Graves disease. The CDR3 runs from the conserved cysteine through the conserved F or W. For some rows the clone size is stated as once, few or many, or as a class when expanded; others skip it.

CDR3aa,v_gene,j_gene,len,abundance
CASSQYRPSGAGARGEKLFF,TRBV3-1,TRBJ1-4,20,.
CSASLRGAGYEQYF,TRBV20-1,TRBJ2-7,14,many
CASSSKFTGGIAEAFF,TRBV7-2,TRBJ1-1,16,.
CASSRLRGGNYGYTF,TRBV12-3/TRBV12-4,TRBJ1-2,15,.
CSARDPEEGYTF,TRBV20-1,TRBJ1-2,12,many
CASSSLPSGTPSYTF,TRBV5-1,TRBJ1-2,15,few
CASSYPGGNYNEQFF,TRBV6-2/TRBV6-3,TRBJ2-1,15,many
CASSLTGGVAQHF,TRBV5-1,TRBJ1-5,13,many
CASSQEGPNTEAFF,TRBV3-1,TRBJ1-1,14,many
CASSLRSGGAFGELFF,TRBV7-2,TRBJ2-2,16,many